This T cell receptor (beta chain) was recovered during a study of T and B cells in COVID-19 patients. The V gene's germline CDR1 is SGHRS and CDR2 YFSETQ. The CDR3 sequence is 15 residues long. Between the trimmed V and J ends, which lost 0 bases and 3 bases, there was a span of 13 bases. Each TRB amplification used roughly 220-550 ng of genomic DNA from blood. BIOMED2 TRB-A/B primer pools were used in multiplex TRB PCR. TCRdb reprocessed the multiplex PCR reads with MiXCR, giving one entry per CDR3 protein. The table shows approximately 16,000 distinct CDR3 sequences, with under 30% occurring only once.

This chain joins TRBV5-1 and TRBJ2-7; perhaps TRBD1 as D (7 bases). Sequenced material: blood. This clonotype was obtained from a human donor who had recovered from COVID-19. In DNA form, the CDR3 reads TGCGCCAGCAGCTTGGGACAGGGAGGCTTCTACGAGCAGTACTTC. Protein: CASSLGQGGFYEQYF. The whole variable domain, filled in from reference TRBV5-1 and TRBJ2-7, reads KAGVTQTPRYLIKTRGQQVTLSCSPISGHRSVSWYQQTPGQGLQFLFEYFSETQRNKGNFPGRFSGRQFSNSRSEMNVSTLELGDSALYLCASSLGQGGFYEQYFGPGTRLTVT.